This TCR beta chain was captured by sequencing in a study of cytomegalovirus exposure and HLA in healthy donors. The primer mix had 60 Vbeta and 13 Jbeta primers. Repertoires were generated with immunoSEQ multiplex PCR, while TCRdb's copy carries only in-frame clones and drops some. The repertoire holds about 89,000 clones, with about 85% as singletons. V gave up 8 bases and J gave up 0 bases; unmatched junction bases: 17. CDR3 size: 20 residues. Germline-derived CDR1 and CDR2 are SGHVS and FQNEAQ. This TCR was recovered from a middle-aged man in good health and CMV-seropositive. The source material was PBMCs. V gene TRBV7-8 combines with J gene TRBJ1-6; 9 bases match TRBD1. The CDR3 nucleotides read TGTGCCAGCCGCAACAGGGGGCGCGTGGGAAGGAGCTCCTATAATTCACCCCTCCACTTT. It is translated as CASRNRGRVGRSSYNSPLHF.